The 4 T cell receptor beta chains below come from one sample, sequenced in a study of Graves' ophthalmopathy and Graves' hyperthyroidism. Amplification targeted the TCR beta CDR3 regions, with RNA transcripts as the source material. An initial RT-PCR round employing HTBI primers preceded a second-round multiplex PCR. Via MiXCR, TCRdb re-called the multiplex PCR reads, giving one row per CDR3 protein. The sample includes about 240,000 distinct CDR3 sequences, around 42% seen only once; the top ten take roughly 50%. Sequenced input: peripheral blood. Receptors originate from an adult man with Graves' ophthalmopathy.

This clonotype was seen only a few times. The chain uses TRBV19 and TRBJ1-1; tentative D call: TRBD1 (5 bases). Per germline, CDR1 LNHDA and CDR2 SQIVND (reference sequence). Trimming cost V 3 bases and J 5 bases, with 10 bases left between them. This CDR3 is 13 amino acids long. As DNA, the CDR3 is TGTGCCAGTAGTATTACAGGAGGTACTGAAGCTTTCTTT. It translates to CASSITGGTEAFF.

This sequence joins TRBV11-2 and TRBJ2-3; D not resolved. This CDR3 spans 14 amino acids. V was trimmed by 4 bases and J by 3 bases, leaving 11 bases between them. Germline V gene lookup returns CDR1 SGHAT and CDR2 FQNNGV. CDR3 DNA sequence: TGTGCCAGCAGCTCCGACCGACTTACAGATACGCAGTATTTT. This gives the protein CASSSDRLTDTQYF.

This chain connects TRBV2 to TRBJ2-7, with no clear D. Per germline, CDR1 SNHLY and CDR2 FYNNEI. CDR3 length equals 12 residues. The V end lost 7 bases, the J end lost 2 bases, and 9 bases lay between the germline ends. The CDR3 loop is CASNKGAYEQYF. The DNA for the CDR3 is TGTGCCAGCAATAAGGGTGCCTACGAGCAGTACTTC.

The gene calls are TRBV10-3 and TRBJ1-5; possible D gene TRBD1, 5 bases. V shed 5 bases and J shed 6 bases, with 17 bases lying between them. Germline V lookup: CDR1 ENHRY, CDR2 SYGVKD. The CDR3 loop spans 15 amino acids. The CDR3 sequence is CAISLGTVRSQPQHF. Written as DNA, the CDR3 is TGTGCCATCAGTTTAGGGACGGTCCGCAGTCAGCCCCAGCATTTT.